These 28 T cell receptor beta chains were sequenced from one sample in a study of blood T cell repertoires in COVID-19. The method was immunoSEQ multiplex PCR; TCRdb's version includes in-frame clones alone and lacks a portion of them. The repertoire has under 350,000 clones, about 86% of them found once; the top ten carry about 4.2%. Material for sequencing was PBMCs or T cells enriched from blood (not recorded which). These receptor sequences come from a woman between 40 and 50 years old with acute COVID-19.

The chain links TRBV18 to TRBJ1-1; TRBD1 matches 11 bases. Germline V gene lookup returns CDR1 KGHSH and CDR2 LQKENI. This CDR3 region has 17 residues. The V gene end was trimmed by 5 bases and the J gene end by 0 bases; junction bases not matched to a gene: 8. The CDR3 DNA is TGTGCCAGCTCAGCCCGGGACAGGGGGACGATGAACACTGAAGCTTTCTTT. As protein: CASSARDRGTMNTEAFF.

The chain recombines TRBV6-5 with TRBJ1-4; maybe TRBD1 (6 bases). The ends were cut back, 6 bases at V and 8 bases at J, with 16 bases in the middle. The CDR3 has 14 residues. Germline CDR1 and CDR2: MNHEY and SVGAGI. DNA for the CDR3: TGTGCCAGCAGCTCACAGGGAAATTGGGAAAAACTGTTTTTT. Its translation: CASSSQGNWEKLFF.

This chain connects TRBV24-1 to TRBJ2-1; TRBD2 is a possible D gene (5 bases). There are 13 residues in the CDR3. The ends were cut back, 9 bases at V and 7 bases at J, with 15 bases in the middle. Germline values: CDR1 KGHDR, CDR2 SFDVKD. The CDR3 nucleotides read TGTGCCACCGGGCACCGGGGTCGGAATGAGCAGTTCTTC. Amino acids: CATGHRGRNEQFF.

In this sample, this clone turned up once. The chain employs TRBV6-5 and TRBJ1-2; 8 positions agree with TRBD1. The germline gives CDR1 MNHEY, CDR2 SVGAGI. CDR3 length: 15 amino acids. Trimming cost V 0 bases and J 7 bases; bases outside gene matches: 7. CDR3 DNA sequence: TGTGCCAGCAGTTACTCGATTGAGACAGGGGCTGGCTACACCTTC. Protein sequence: CASSYSIETGAGYTF.

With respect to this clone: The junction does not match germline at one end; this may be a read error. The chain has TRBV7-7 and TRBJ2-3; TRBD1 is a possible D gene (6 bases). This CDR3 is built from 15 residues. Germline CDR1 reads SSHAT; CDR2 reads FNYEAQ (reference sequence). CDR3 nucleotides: TGTGCTAGCAGCGAGGGGGTCACAGAAACAGATACGCAGTATTTT. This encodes CASSEGVTETDTQYF.

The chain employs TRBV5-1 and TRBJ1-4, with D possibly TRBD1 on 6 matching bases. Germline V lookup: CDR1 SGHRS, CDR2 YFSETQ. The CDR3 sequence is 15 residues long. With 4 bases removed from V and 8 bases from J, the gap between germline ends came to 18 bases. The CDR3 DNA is TGCGCCAGCAGCGCCGGCGGGGGGCCCGACGAAAAACTGTTTTTT. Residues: CASSAGGGPDEKLFF.

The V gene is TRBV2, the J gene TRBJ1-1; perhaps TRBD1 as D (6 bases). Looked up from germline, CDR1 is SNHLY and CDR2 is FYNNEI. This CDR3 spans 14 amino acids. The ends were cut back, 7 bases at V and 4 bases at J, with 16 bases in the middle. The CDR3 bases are TGTGCCAGCACAAAAGAAGGGGGTGGCACTGAAGCTTTCTTT. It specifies CASTKEGGGTEAFF. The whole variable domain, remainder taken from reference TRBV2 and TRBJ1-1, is EPEVTQTPSHQVTQMGQEVILRCVPISNHLYFYWYRQILGQKVEFLVSFYNNEISEKSEIFDDQFSVERPDGSNFTLKIRSTKLEDSAMYFCASTKEGGGTEAFFGQGTRLTVV.

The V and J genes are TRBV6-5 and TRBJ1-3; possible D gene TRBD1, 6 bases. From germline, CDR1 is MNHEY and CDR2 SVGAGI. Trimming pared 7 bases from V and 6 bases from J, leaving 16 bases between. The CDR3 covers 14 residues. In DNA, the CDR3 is TGTGCCAGCACCTCGGACAGAGCAGTAAACACCATATATTTT. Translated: CASTSDRAVNTIYF.

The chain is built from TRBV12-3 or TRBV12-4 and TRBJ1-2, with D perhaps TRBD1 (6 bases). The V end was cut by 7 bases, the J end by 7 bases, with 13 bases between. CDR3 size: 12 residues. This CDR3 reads CASTWGGGGYTF. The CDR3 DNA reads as TGTGCCAGCACATGGGGAGGGGGTGGCTACACCTTC.

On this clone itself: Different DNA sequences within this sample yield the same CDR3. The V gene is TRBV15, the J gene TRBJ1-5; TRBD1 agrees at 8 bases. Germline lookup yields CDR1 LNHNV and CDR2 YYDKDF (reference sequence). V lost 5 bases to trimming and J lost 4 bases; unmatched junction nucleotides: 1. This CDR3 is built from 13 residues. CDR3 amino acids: CATSGTGNQPQHF. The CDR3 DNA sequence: TGTGCCACCAGCGGGACAGGTAATCAGCCCCAGCATTTT. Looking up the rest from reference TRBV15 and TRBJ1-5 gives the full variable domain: DAMVIQNPRYQVTQFGKPVTLSCSQTLNHNVMYWYQQKSSQAPKLLFHYYDKDFNNEADTPDNFQSRRPNTSFCFLDIRSPGLGDTAMYLCATSGTGNQPQHFGDGTRLSIL.

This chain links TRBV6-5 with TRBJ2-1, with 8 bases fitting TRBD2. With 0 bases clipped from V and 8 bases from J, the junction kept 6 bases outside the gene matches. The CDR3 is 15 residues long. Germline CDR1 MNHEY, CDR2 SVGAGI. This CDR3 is CASSYSGTRWYEQFF. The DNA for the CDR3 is TGTGCCAGCAGTTACTCAGGGACTAGGTGGTATGAGCAGTTCTTC.

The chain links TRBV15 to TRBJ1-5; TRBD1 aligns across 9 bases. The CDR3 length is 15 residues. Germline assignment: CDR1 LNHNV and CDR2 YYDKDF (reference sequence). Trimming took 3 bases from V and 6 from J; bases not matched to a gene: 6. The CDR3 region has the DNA TGTGCCACCAGCAGTACAGGGGGCATTCCTCAGCCCCAGCATTTT. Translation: CATSSTGGIPQPQHF.

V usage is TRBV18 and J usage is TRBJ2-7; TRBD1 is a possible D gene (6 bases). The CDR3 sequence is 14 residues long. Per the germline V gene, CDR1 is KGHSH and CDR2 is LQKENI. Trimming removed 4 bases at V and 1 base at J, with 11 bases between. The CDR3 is CASSREQGSYEQYF. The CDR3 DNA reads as TGTGCCAGCTCACGAGAACAGGGATCCTACGAGCAGTACTTC.

Here the CDR3 reads CASSFVEAGGTEAFF. The CDR3 DNA reads TGTGCCAGCAGCTTCGTTGAGGCAGGAGGCACTGAAGCTTTCTTT. The chain recombines TRBV5-5 with TRBJ1-1; D is undetermined. The germline gives CDR1 SGHKS, CDR2 YYEKEE (reference sequence). The V and J ends lost 2 bases and 4 bases respectively, with 15 bases between them. CDR3 length: 15 amino acids.

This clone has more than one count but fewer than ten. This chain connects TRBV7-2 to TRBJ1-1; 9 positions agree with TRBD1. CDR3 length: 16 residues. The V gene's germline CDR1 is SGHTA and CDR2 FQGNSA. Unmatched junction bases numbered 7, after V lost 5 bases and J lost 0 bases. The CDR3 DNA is TGTGCCAGCAGCGCAGGGGACAGGGTCTTGAACACTGAAGCTTTCTTT. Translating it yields CASSAGDRVLNTEAFF.

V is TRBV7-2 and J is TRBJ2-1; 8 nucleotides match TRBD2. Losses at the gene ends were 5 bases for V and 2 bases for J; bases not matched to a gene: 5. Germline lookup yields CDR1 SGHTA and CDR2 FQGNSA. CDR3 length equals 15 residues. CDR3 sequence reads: CASSPRGEPYNEQFF. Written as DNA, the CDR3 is TGTGCCAGCAGCCCGCGGGGGGAACCCTACAATGAGCAGTTCTTC.

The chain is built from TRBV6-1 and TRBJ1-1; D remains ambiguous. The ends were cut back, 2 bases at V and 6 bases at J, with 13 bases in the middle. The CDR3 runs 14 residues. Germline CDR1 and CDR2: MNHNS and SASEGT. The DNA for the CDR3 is TGTGCCAGCAGTGAAAGGGAGGGTAGGTCTGAAGCTTTCTTT. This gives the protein CASSEREGRSEAFF.

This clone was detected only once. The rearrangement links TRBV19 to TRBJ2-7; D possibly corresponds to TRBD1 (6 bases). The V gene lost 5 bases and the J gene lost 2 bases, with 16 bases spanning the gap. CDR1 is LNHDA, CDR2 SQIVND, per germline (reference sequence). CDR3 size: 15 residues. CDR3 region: CASSSESGQTYEQYF. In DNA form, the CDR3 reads TGTGCCAGTAGTTCAGAAAGTGGACAGACCTACGAGCAGTACTTC.

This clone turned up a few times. The CDR3 here is CATSRPRGSNTGELFF. The CDR3 DNA is TGTGCTACTTCCCGACCCAGGGGCTCGAACACCGGGGAGCTGTTTTTT. The chain employs TRBV12-5 and TRBJ2-2; a possible D gene is TRBD1 (6 bases). CDR3 length: 16 residues. V dropped 10 bases and J dropped 0 bases, with 18 bases sitting between them. From germline, CDR1 is LGHNT and CDR2 FRNRAP.

CDR3 sequence reads: CASSARDSYNSPLHF. CDR3 coding DNA: TGCGCCAGCAGCGCCAGGGATTCCTATAATTCACCCCTCCACTTT. V gene TRBV5-1 combines with J gene TRBJ1-6; tentatively, D is TRBD1 (5 bases). Germline-derived CDR1 and CDR2 are SGHRS and YFSETQ. V dropped 4 bases and J dropped 1 base, with 9 bases sitting between them. The CDR3 has 15 residues.

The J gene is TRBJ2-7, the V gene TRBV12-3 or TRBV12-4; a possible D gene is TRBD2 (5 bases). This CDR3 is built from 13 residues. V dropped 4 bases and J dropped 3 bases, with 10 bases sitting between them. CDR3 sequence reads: CASSSRENYEQYF. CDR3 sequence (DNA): TGTGCCAGCAGTTCGAGGGAGAACTACGAGCAGTACTTC.

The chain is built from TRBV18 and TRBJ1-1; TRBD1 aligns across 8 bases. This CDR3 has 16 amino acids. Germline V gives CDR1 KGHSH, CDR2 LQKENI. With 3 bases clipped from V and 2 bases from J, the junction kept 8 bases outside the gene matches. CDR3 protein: CASSPRFDRGNTEAFF. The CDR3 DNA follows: TGTGCCAGCTCACCCCGATTCGACAGGGGAAACACTGAAGCTTTCTTT.

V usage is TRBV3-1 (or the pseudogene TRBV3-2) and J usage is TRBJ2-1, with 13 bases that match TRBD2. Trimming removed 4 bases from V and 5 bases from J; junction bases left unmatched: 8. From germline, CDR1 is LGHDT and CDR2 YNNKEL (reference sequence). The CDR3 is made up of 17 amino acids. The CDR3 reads CASSPPRGTSGNNEQFF. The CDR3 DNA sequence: TGTGCCAGCAGCCCCCCCCGGGGGACTAGCGGGAACAATGAGCAGTTCTTC.

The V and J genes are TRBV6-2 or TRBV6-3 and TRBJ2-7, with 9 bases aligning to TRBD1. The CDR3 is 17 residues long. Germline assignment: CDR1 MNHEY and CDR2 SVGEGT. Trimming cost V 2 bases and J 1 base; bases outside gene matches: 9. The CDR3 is CASSYAQGALISYEQYF. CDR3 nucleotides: TGTGCCAGCAGTTACGCACAGGGGGCGCTTATATCCTACGAGCAGTACTTC.

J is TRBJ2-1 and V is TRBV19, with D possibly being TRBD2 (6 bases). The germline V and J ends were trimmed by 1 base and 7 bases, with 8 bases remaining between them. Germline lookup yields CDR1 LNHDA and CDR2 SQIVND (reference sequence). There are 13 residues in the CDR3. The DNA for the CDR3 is TGTGCCAGTAGTATAGTTAGCGGTAATGAGCAGTTCTTC. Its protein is CASSIVSGNEQFF.

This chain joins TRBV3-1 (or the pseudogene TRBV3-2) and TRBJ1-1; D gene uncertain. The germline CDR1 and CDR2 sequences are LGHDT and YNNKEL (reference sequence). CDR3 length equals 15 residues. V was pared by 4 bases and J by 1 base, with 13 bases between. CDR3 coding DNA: TGTGCCAGCAGCCCTGGAGGGATTGGGAACACTGAAGCTTTCTTT. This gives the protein CASSPGGIGNTEAFF.

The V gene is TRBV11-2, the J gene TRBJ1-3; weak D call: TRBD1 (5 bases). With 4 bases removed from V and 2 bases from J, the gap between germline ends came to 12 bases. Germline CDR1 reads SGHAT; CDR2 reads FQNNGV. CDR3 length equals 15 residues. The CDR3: CASSSLGGAGNTIYF. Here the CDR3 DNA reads TGTGCCAGCAGCTCCCTGGGGGGGGCTGGAAACACCATATATTTT.

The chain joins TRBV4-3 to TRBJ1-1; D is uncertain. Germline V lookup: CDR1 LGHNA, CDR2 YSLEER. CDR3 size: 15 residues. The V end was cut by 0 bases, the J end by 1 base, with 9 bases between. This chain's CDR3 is CASSQDPPGNTEAFF. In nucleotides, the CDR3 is TGCGCCAGCAGCCAAGATCCCCCGGGGAACACTGAAGCTTTCTTT.